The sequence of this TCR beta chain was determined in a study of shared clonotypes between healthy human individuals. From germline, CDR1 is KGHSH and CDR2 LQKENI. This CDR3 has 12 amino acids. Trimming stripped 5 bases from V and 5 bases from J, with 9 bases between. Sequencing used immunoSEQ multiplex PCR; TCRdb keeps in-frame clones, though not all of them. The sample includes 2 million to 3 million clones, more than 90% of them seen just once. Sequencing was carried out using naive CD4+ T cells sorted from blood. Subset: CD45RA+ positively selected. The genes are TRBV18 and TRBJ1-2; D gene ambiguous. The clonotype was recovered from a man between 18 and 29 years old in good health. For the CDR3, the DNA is TGTGCCAGCTCAGGGGTAATTTATGGCTACACCTTC. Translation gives CASSGVIYGYTF.